The clone carrying this T cell receptor (beta chain) was counted at least ten times. The CDR3 spans 14 residues. V was pared by 2 bases and J by 0 bases, with 7 bases between. Germline V gene data show CDR1 as SGHRS and CDR2 as YFSETQ. The data belong to a study of identical twins. Unique molecular identifiers were present on the cDNA, which also gained a universal primer site by template switching. TCRdb re-derived calls from the 5' RACE reads in MiXCR, one entry per CDR3 protein. Among roughly 700,000 distinct CDR3 sequences listed, over 8.5% were seen once. This sample was also put to use in a study of yellow fever vaccine responses in identical twins.

The TCR was taken from a young woman in good health. Sequencing was performed on PBMCs. The chain is built from TRBV5-1 and TRBJ2-3; D possibly corresponds to TRBD2 (5 bases). The CDR3 sequence is CASSFTGSTDTQYF. The CDR3 DNA reads TGCGCCAGCAGCTTTACGGGGAGCACAGATACGCAGTATTTT.